The rows below give T cell receptor beta chains drawn from one sample of a study of OX40 agonist ivuxolimab in advanced cancers. The method was immunoSEQ multiplex PCR; TCRdb's version includes in-frame clones alone and lacks a portion of them. The table records about 110,000 clones, 75% to 95% of them present only once. Sequenced here: CD4+ or CD8+ T cells sorted from blood, sampled in a trial of the OX40 agonist ivuxolimab. The receptors stem from an adult with an advanced solid tumor such as melanoma, head and neck, liver or kidney cancer. The CDR3 runs from the conserved cysteine through the conserved F or W. A D gene is named only where the DNA matches it firmly. Size values are once, few and many counts, or a class for expanded clones, and some rows have none.

V: TRBV10-2
D: NA
size: NA
J: TRBJ2-5
DNA: TGCGCCAGCAGAGTGGCGGGACAAGAGACCCAGTACTTC
CDR3: CASRVAGQETQYF

V: TRBV11-3
D: NA
size: once
J: TRBJ1-3
DNA: TGTGCCAGCAGCTCAGCGACAGCCAACTCTGGAAACACCATATATTTT
CDR3: CASSSATANSGNTIYF

V: TRBV5-5
D: NA
size: few
J: TRBJ2-1
DNA: TGTGCCAGCAGCCCTGGGACCGCAACTCAGTTCTTC
CDR3: CASSPGTATQFF

V: TRBV6-1
D: NA
size: once
J: TRBJ2-4
DNA: TGTGCCAGCCGTGACGTACTAGCCAAAAACATTCAGTACTTC
CDR3: CASRDVLAKNIQYF

V: TRBV27
D: NA
size: NA
J: TRBJ1-5
DNA: TGTGCCAGCAGTTTCACCAGGGAAGCGGTTAGCAATCAGCCCCAGCATTTT
CDR3: CASSFTREAVSNQPQHF

V: TRBV4-1
D: NA
size: NA
J: TRBJ2-5
DNA: TGCGCCAGCAGCCAAGAGGGGTCTGGGCTCCAAGAGACCCAGTACTTC
CDR3: CASSQEGSGLQETQYF

V: TRBV7-9
D: NA
size: NA
J: TRBJ2-1
DNA: TGTGCCAGCAGCTTAGTGGTCAATGAGCAGTTCTTC
CDR3: CASSLVVNEQFF

V: TRBV18
D: NA
size: NA
J: TRBJ1-1
DNA: TGTGCCAGCTCACCAGGTGCGGGGGAACCTTCGGCTTTCTTT
CDR3: CASSPGAGEPSAFF

V: TRBV5-1
D: NA
size: NA
J: TRBJ1-4
DNA: TGCGCCAGCAGCTTGGAACAGGGACTTAATGAAAAACTGTTTTTT
CDR3: CASSLEQGLNEKLFF

V: TRBV15
D: NA
size: NA
J: TRBJ2-7
DNA: TGTGCCACCAGCGGGTCGAGGGGGGGCTCCTACGAGCAGTACTTC
CDR3: CATSGSRGGSYEQYF

V: TRBV5-4
D: NA
size: once
J: TRBJ2-5
DNA: TGTGCCAGCAGTCCAGAGCGGACAGCTCAAGAGACCCAGTACTTC
CDR3: CASSPERTAQETQYF